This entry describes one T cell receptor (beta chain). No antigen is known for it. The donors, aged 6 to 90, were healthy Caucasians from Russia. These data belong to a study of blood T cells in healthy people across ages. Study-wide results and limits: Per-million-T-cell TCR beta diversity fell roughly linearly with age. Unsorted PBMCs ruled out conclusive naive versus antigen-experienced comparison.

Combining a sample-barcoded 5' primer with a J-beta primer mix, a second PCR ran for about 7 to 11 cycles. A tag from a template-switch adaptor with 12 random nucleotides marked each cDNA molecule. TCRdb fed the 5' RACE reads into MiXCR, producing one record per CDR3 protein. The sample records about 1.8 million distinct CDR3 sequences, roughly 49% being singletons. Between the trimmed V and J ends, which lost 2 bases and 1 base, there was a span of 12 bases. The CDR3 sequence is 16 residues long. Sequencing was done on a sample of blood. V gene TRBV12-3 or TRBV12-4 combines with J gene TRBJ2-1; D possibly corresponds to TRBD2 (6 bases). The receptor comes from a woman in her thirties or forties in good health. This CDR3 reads CASSLKGGISYNEQFF. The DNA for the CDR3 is TGTGCCAGCAGTTTAAAAGGCGGGATTTCCTACAATGAGCAGTTCTTC.